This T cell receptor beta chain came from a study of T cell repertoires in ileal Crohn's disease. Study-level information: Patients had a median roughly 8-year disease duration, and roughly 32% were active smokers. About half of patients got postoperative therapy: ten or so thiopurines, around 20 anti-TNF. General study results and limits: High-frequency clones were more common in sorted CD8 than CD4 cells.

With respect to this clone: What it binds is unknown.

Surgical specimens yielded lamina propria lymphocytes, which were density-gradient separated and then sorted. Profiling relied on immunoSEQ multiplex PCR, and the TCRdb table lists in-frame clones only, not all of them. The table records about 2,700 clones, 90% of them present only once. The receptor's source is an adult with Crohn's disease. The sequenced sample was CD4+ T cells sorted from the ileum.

Here the CDR3 DNA reads TGTGCCAGCAGCTTAGCGCCGGCAGGGGGCCTGTACGAGCAGTACTTC. Translated: CASSLAPAGGLYEQYF. The V and J genes are TRBV7-2 and TRBJ2-7, with TRBD1 matching over 8 bases. Per germline, CDR1 SGHTA and CDR2 FQGNSA. The CDR3 loop spans 16 amino acids. The V segment lost 0 bases and the J segment 4 bases; nucleotides outside the gene matches: 8.